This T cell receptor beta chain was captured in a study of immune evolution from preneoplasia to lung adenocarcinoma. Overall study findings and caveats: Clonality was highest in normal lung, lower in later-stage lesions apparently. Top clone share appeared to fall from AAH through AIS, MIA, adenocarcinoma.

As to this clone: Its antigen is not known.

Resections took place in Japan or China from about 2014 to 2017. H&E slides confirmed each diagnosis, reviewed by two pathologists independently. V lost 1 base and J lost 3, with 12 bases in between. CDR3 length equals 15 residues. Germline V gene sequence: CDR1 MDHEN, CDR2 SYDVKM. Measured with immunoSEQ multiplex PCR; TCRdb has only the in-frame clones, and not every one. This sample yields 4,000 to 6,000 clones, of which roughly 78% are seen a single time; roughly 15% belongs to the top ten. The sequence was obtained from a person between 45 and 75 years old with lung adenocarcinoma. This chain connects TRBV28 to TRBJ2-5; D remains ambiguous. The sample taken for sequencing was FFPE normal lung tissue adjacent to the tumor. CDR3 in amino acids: CASSLLQPKKETQYF. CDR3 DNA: TGTGCCAGCAGTTTATTACAGCCTAAAAAAGAGACCCAGTACTTC.